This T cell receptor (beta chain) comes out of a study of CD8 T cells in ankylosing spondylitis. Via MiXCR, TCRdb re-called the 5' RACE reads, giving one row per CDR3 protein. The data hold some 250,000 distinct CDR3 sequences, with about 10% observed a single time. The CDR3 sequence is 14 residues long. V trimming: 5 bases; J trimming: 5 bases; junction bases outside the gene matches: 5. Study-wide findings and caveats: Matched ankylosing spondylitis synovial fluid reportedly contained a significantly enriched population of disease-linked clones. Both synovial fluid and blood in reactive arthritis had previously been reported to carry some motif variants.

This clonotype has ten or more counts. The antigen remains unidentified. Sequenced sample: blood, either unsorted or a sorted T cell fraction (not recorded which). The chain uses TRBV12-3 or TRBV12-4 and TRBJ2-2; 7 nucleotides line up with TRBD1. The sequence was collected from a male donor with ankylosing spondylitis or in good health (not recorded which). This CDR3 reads CASSVTGVTGELFF. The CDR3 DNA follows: TGTGCCAGCAGTGTCACAGGGGTTACCGGGGAGCTGTTTTTT.